The 16 T cell receptor beta chains below were found in one sample sequenced in a study of early T cells in non-severe SARS-CoV-2 infection (TCRdb year 2021). Libraries came from 5' RACE. Data came from a NextSeq 500. TCRdb reworked the public reads: Q25 trimming with fastp, MiXCR clone assembly, productive beta chains retained. Rows matching on CDR3 protein sequence are summarized as one entry with the most common DNA and genes. Across this sample there are 75,000 to 90,000 distinct CDR3 sequences, with more than 13% seen only once. Jointly, the top ten make up less than 7% of the sample. The sequenced material came from whole blood. These receptors originate from an adult who was a healthcare worker with PCR-confirmed SARS-CoV-2 infection or an uninfected control (not recorded which).

The genes are TRBV13 and TRBJ2-7; TRBD2 is a possible D gene (5 bases). CDR3 length equals 16 residues. Trimming stripped 3 bases from V and 0 bases from J, with 15 bases between. Germline V lookup: CDR1 PRHDT, CDR2 FYEKMQ (reference sequence). The CDR3 DNA follows: TGTGCCAGCAGCTTGGGCCTAGCTCGCCTCTCCTACGAGCAGTACTTC. Translation gives CASSLGLARLSYEQYF.

This clonotype occurred many times. This sequence joins TRBV7-2 and TRBJ2-1; D is perhaps TRBD2 (6 bases). Germline assignment: CDR1 SGHTA and CDR2 FQGNSA. The CDR3 covers 12 residues. Trimming left V 3 bases short and J 6 bases short, with 6 bases between. Here the CDR3 reads CASSFSGNEQFF. The CDR3 nucleotides read TGTGCCAGCAGCTTTAGCGGCAATGAGCAGTTCTTC.

The chain carries TRBV20-1 and TRBJ2-5, with TRBD1 identical over 9 bases. The germline gives CDR1 DFQATT, CDR2 SNEGSKA (reference sequence). The CDR3 runs to 14 residues. Trimming removed 7 bases from V and 4 bases from J; junction bases left unmatched: 10. Here the CDR3 reads CSDGRTGAGETQYF. For the CDR3, the DNA is TGCAGTGACGGGAGGACAGGGGCGGGAGAGACCCAGTACTTC.

This clonotype was seen ten or more times. The chain employs TRBV7-8 and TRBJ2-7, with 8 bases fitting TRBD2. The V gene's germline CDR1 is SGHVS and CDR2 FQNEAQ. This CDR3 region has 14 residues. J was trimmed by 4 bases and V by 5 bases; bases with no gene match: 7. CDR3 region: CASSLGTRGYEQYF. CDR3 coding DNA: TGTGCCAGCAGCCTGGGGACTAGGGGTTACGAGCAGTACTTC. The full variable domain, rest sourced from reference TRBV7-8 and TRBJ2-7, is GAGVSQSPRYKVAKRGQDVALRCDPISGHVSLFWYQQALGQGPEFLTYFQNEAQLDKSGLPSDRFFAERPEGSVSTLKIQRTQQEDSAVYLCASSLGTRGYEQYFGPGTRLTVT.

J is TRBJ2-1 and V is TRBV11-2; the D gene could be TRBD1 or TRBD2 (5 bases each). Germline loops: CDR1 SGHAT, CDR2 FQNNGV. The CDR3 contains 17 residues. The V and J ends lost 1 base and 5 bases respectively, with 18 bases between them. The CDR3 loop is CASSLGPRGERHNEQFF. CDR3 bases: TGTGCCAGCAGCTTAGGACCGAGGGGCGAGCGGCACAATGAGCAGTTCTTC.

A few counts support this clonotype. J is TRBJ1-4 and V is TRBV4-1; D remains ambiguous. Germline V lookup: CDR1 MGHRA, CDR2 YSYEKL. The germline V and J ends were trimmed by 2 bases and 4 bases, with 8 bases remaining between them. This CDR3 has 14 residues. Here the CDR3 DNA reads TGCGCCAGCAGCCAAAGGTCTATTAATGAAAAACTGTTTTTT. Translated, it gives CASSQRSINEKLFF.

The DNA for the CDR3 is TGTGCCAGCAGCTCCCCTACAAATCAGCCCCAGCATTTT. Translation gives CASSSPTNQPQHF. The chain joins TRBV28 to TRBJ1-5, with D hard to call. The V gene lost 6 bases and the J gene lost 4 bases, with 10 bases spanning the gap. The CDR3 has 13 residues. Germline lookup yields CDR1 MDHEN and CDR2 SYDVKM.

This clonotype was counted only a few times. The chain links TRBV5-4 to TRBJ2-7; D gene uncertain. CDR1 and CDR2 from the germline V gene are SGHNT and YYREEE (reference sequence). The CDR3 extends over 17 amino acids. Trimming took off 0 bases at V and 3 bases at J, with 19 bases between the two ends. The CDR3 loop is CASSLGRPGAGDYEQYF. CDR3 DNA sequence: TGTGCCAGCAGCTTGGGACGACCAGGTGCTGGAGACTACGAGCAGTACTTC.

In this sample, this clonotype turned up many times. This chain joins TRBV5-5 and TRBJ2-6, with 7 bases that match TRBD2. Germline trimming cut 1 base from V and 2 bases from J; bases unmatched to any gene: 12. From germline, CDR1 is SGHKS and CDR2 YYEKEE (reference sequence). The CDR3 covers 19 residues. The CDR3 bases are TGTGCCAGCAGCTTGTTCGCGGGAGCGGCGGCCACTGGGGCCAACGTCCTGACTTTC. Protein: CASSLFAGAAATGANVLTF.

This clonotype was found a few times. The chain joins TRBV28 to TRBJ2-5; the D gene is possibly TRBD2 (5 bases). This CDR3 spans 15 amino acids. Germline V gives CDR1 MDHEN, CDR2 SYDVKM. Trimming cost V 2 bases and J 2 bases, with 12 bases left between them. CDR3 DNA: TGTGCCAGCAGTTTACCCGAGACTATACAAGAGACCCAGTACTTC. Protein product: CASSLPETIQETQYF.

The chain joins TRBV5-6 to TRBJ2-3; weak D call: TRBD2 (6 bases). The CDR3 runs 14 residues. Per germline, CDR1 SGHDT and CDR2 YYEEEE. Trimming shortened V by 2 bases and J by 6 bases, and 13 bases separated the two germline ends. The CDR3 reads CASSFLTSLDTQYF. In nucleotides, the CDR3 is TGTGCCAGCAGCTTCCTGACTAGTTTGGATACGCAGTATTTT.

Written as DNA, the CDR3 is TGTGCCAGCAGTTTCCCCGGGGTTAGACTAGCGGGAGGGTCACAAGAGACCCAGTACTTC. This sequence encodes CASSFPGVRLAGGSQETQYF. This rearrangement joins TRBV28 to TRBJ2-5, with TRBD2 identical over 14 bases. Germline trimming cut 3 bases from V and 2 bases from J; bases unmatched to any gene: 14. There are 20 residues in the CDR3. Germline values: CDR1 MDHEN, CDR2 SYDVKM.

The rearrangement uses TRBV5-1 and TRBJ2-3; the D gene could be TRBD1 or TRBD2 (5 bases each). CDR1 is SGHRS, CDR2 YFSETQ, per germline. V lost 0 bases and J lost 0, with 11 bases in between. CDR3 length equals 16 residues. The DNA of the CDR3 is TGCGCCAGCAGCTTGGAAGGGACGGGAAGCACAGATACGCAGTATTTT. Protein sequence: CASSLEGTGSTDTQYF.

This clonotype has a handful of counts. The V gene is TRBV27, the J gene TRBJ2-6; the match to TRBD1 covers 7 bases. J gave up 4 bases and V 5 bases, and 8 bases lay outside the gene matches. Germline CDR1 MNHEY, CDR2 SMNVEV (reference sequence). This CDR3 region has 16 residues. CDR3 sequence reads: CASSQRTGVGANVLTF. CDR3 in DNA: TGTGCCAGCAGTCAGAGAACAGGGGTAGGGGCCAACGTCCTGACTTTC.

This clonotype was detected ten times or more. This chain uses TRBV5-5 with TRBJ2-5, with D maybe TRBD1 (5 bases). The CDR3 totals 15 residues. Trimming took off 4 bases at V and 4 bases at J, with 17 bases between the two ends. Germline assignment: CDR1 SGHKS and CDR2 YYEKEE (reference sequence). The CDR3 is CASSTQIGAGETQYF. The CDR3 DNA reads as TGTGCCAGCAGCACCCAAATTGGGGCAGGAGAGACCCAGTACTTC.

This clonotype was picked up a small number of times. The chain carries TRBV2 and TRBJ1-2; possibly TRBD1 for D (5 bases). V was cut by 8 bases and J by 7 bases, with 14 bases left in between. CDR1 is SNHLY and CDR2 is FYNNEI in the germline V gene. The CDR3 has 12 amino acids. CDR3 nucleotides: TGTGCCAGCGGGGGGACGGGTTCTGGCTACACCTTC. It is translated as CASGGTGSGYTF.